There are many counts of the clone carrying this T cell receptor (beta chain). No antigen is known for it. TCRdb fed the 5' RACE reads into MiXCR, producing one record per CDR3 protein. The sample yields 210,000 or so distinct CDR3 sequences, 8.2% seen once. This specimen comes from a study of CD8 T cells in ankylosing spondylitis. The study's findings and limits: Seemingly distinctive of ankylosing spondylitis blood was a TCR beta motif formed by eight highly homologous variants. Within matched ankylosing spondylitis synovial fluid, disease-linked clones were reportedly significantly enriched.

The specimen sequenced was blood, either unsorted or a sorted T cell fraction (not recorded which). The source of this sequence is a female donor with ankylosing spondylitis or in good health (not recorded which).

CDR3 sequence: CASSPTLAFHNEQFF. Written as DNA, the CDR3 is TGCGCCAGCAGCCCCACACTAGCGTTTCACAATGAGCAGTTCTTC. The V call is TRBV4-3, the J call TRBJ2-1; TRBD2 matches at 7 bases. V shed 4 bases and J 5 bases; nucleotides not matched to a gene: 8. Per the germline V gene, CDR1 is LGHNA and CDR2 is YSLEER. This CDR3 region has 15 residues.